This TCR beta chain originates from a study of blood T cell repertoires in COVID-19. Overall study: Some COVID-19 samples were acute and others convalescent; all came from the United States, Italy and Spain. T cells, B-cell-depleted T cells, or PBMCs provided the cDNA or gDNA that served as material.

Germline V gene lookup returns CDR1 SEHNR and CDR2 FQNEAQ (reference sequence). CDR3 size: 16 residues. The V and J ends lost 4 bases and 2 bases respectively, with 17 bases between them. The assay was immunoSEQ multiplex PCR, and TCRdb's table has in-frame clones only and misses some. The sample contains 65,000 to 95,000 clones, approximately 88% of which appear only once. The sequence derives from a man aged 25 to 40 with acute or convalescent COVID-19. This rearrangement joins TRBV7-9 to TRBJ1-2; perhaps TRBD1 as D (5 bases). The specimen was peripheral blood. The CDR3 protein is CASSSDGEGINYGYTF. DNA of the CDR3: TGTGCCAGCAGCTCGGATGGGGAGGGGATAAACTATGGCTACACCTTC.